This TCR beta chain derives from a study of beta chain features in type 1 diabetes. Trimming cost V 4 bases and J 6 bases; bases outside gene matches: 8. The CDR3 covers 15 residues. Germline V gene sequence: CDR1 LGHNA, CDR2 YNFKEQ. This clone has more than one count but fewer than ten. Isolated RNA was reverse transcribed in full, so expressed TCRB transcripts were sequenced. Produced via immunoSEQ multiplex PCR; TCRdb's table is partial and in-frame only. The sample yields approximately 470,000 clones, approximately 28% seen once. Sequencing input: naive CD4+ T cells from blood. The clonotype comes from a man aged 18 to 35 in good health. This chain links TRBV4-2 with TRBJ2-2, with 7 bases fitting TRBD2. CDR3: CASSREGAGSGELFF. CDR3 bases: TGTGCCAGCAGCCGGGAGGGAGCGGGATCCGGGGAGCTGTTTTTT.